This T cell receptor (beta chain) was retrieved from a study of T cells expressing NK-cell markers. Using the 5' RACE reads, TCRdb records one entry per CDR3 protein without DNA. In all, the sample yields around 470,000 distinct CDR3 sequences. There are 15 residues in the CDR3. The germline V gene has CDR1 SGHRS and CDR2 YFSETQ. This clonotype was sampled from a woman in her forties or fifties in good health. The chain uses TRBV5-1 and TRBJ2-1; with no DNA, the TCRdb D assignment of TRBD1 cannot be verified. Material: blood T cells: a sorted CD56 or NKG2C T cell subset, CD4+ or CD8+ T cells, or bulk PBMC T cells (not recorded which). CDR3 protein: CASSPGDLASNEQFF.